This T cell receptor beta chain is drawn from a study of blood T cell repertoires in COVID-19. On the study more broadly: COVID-19 samples collected from the United States, Italy and Spain covered acute and convalescent phases.

Original analysis: Estimation of nucleated cell counts relied on the amplification of reference gene primers. Clones were read by immunoSEQ multiplex PCR, and TCRdb kept only the in-frame ones, dropping some. That table furnishes V, J and clone size, whereas the DNA furnished D and trimming. The sample has 350,000 to 400,000 clones, nearly 90% seen once. The CDR3 loop spans 15 amino acids. In germline, CDR1 is SGHRS, CDR2 YFSETQ. V was cut by 3 bases and J by 4 bases, with 15 bases left in between. This chain uses TRBV5-1 with TRBJ2-3; unclear D gene. Material: peripheral blood. The TCR sequence derives from a man aged 18 to 35 with active or convalescent COVID-19. CDR3 DNA: TGCGCCAGCAGCTGGGTGACTTCAACCCCAGATACGCAGTATTTT. Translation gives CASSWVTSTPDTQYF.